This TCR beta chain is drawn from a study of Tregs in tolerant kidney transplant recipients. Concerning this clone: Its target is unknown.

The protocol was immunoSEQ multiplex PCR, while the TCRdb copy is restricted to in-frame clones and leaves out a portion. This sample has around 70,000 clones, with approximately 92% found just once. Findings and limits, study-wide: Some patients' samples used different primers over time, so nucleotide sequences weren't comparable. No direct test of biological reproducibility was done here.

Thawed PBMCs were FACS-sorted into unstimulated CD4+CD25+CD127- regulatory T cells, CD4+CD25- non-regulatory cells, CD4 and CD8 cells. Per the germline V gene, CDR1 is SGHRS and CDR2 is YFSETQ. This CDR3 spans 14 amino acids. Losses at the gene ends were 0 bases for V and 10 bases for J; bases not matched to a gene: 8. The chain links TRBV5-1 to TRBJ1-1, with 8 nucleotides matching TRBD1. The sample in question was CD8+ T cells from blood, obtained before the transplant. The sequence came from a human donor who received a combined kidney and bone marrow transplant. The CDR3 bases are TGCGCCAGCAGCTTGGAGACAGGGGCTATGGGAGCTTTCTTT. Translating gives CASSLETGAMGAFF.